These T cell receptor beta chains were read from a single sample in a study of blood T cell repertoires in COVID-19. TCRdb keeps only in-frame clones here, not all; method: immunoSEQ multiplex PCR. The sample has under 350,000 clones; 83% are singletons. The sequencing input was peripheral blood. The receptors come from a woman aged 45-65 years who had recovered from COVID-19. Both conserved end residues are part of each CDR3. The D gene is left open where the match is weak. The size of a clone is reported for some rows only, either as once, few or many, or as a class for expanded clones.

V gene	J gene	D gene	clone size	CDR3 DNA	CDR3 protein
TRBV29-1	TRBJ2-2	TRBD1	-	TGCAGCGTTGAGCTTACAGGGGCCACCGGGGAGCTGTTTTTT	CSVELTGATGELFF
TRBV6-2/TRBV6-3	TRBJ2-7	TRBD1	once	TGTGCCAGCAGCCCGGACAGGGTGAGTTCCTACGAGCAGTACTTC	CASSPDRVSSYEQYF
TRBV4-3	TRBJ2-5	TRBD2	-	TGCGCCAGCAGCCAAGATGAGTGGGAGGGGCGCCGTTACCAAGAGACCCAGTACTTC	CASSQDEWEGRRYQETQYF
TRBV11-3	TRBJ2-1	-	once	TGTGCCAGCAGCTTAGCTGGGCGGGCGAGTGAGCAGTTCTTC	CASSLAGRASEQFF
TRBV27	TRBJ2-7	TRBD2	few	TGTGCCAGCAGTTTAGGCAGCGGGAGTCGTCACGAGCAGTACTTC	CASSLGSGSRHEQYF
TRBV19	TRBJ1-3	-	-	TGTGCCAGTACCGACTTGACTTACTCTGGAAACACCATATATTTT	CASTDLTYSGNTIYF
TRBV24-1	TRBJ1-2	TRBD1	few	TGTGCCACCAGCCGACAGGGGGCTTACGGCTACACCTTC	CATSRQGAYGYTF
TRBV23-1	TRBJ2-1	-	few	TGCGCCAGCAGTCAATCGGGGGGGTCGGACAGGGCCATCTCTCATGAGCAGTTCTTC	CASSQSGGSDRAISHEQFF
TRBV11-3	TRBJ1-1	-	few	TGTGCCAGCAGCTTGGAGGAGAACACTGAAGCTTTCTTT	CASSLEENTEAFF
TRBV30	TRBJ1-5	-	-	TGTGCCTGGAGTGGGAGGATTAGCAATCAGCCCCAGCATTTT	CAWSGRISNQPQHF
TRBV4-2	TRBJ1-1	TRBD1	-	TGTGCCAGCAGCCAAGATCCCGGACAGGGTGAAGCTTTCTTT	CASSQDPGQGEAFF
TRBV19	TRBJ2-1	TRBD2	medium-sized	TGTGCCAGTAGGAGGACTAGCGGGAGTGACGAGCAGTTCTTC	CASRRTSGSDEQFF
TRBV2	TRBJ1-1	TRBD1	-	TGTGCCAGCATTATACAGGGGGCTGATACTGAAGCTTTCTTT	CASIIQGADTEAFF
TRBV24-1	TRBJ1-1	TRBD1	-	TGTGCCACCAGTGACCCGACAGGGGGGAACACTGAAGCTTTCTTT	CATSDPTGGNTEAFF
TRBV3-1/TRBV3-2	TRBJ2-3	TRBD2	-	TGTGCCAGCAGCCAAAGGCGGGGGGCCCAGGGAGATACGCAGTATTTT	CASSQRRGAQGDTQYF
TRBV4-2	TRBJ2-3	TRBD2	few	TGTGCCAGCAGCCAAGGGGGGACTAGCGGGAGAAGGGGACTCACAGATACGCAGTATTTT	CASSQGGTSGRRGLTDTQYF
TRBV4-1	TRBJ2-5	-	-	TGCGCCAGCAGCCCCTCCCCGGGGGGCGGGAAGACCCAGTACTTC	CASSPSPGGGKTQYF
TRBV5-1	TRBJ1-2	TRBD1	-	TGCGCCAGCAGCTCGGGGGACAGACTCTATGGCTACACCTTC	CASSSGDRLYGYTF
TRBV6-2/TRBV6-3	TRBJ2-5	TRBD1	-	TGTGCCAGCAGTCGACAGGGTCTGGAGACCCAGTACTTC	CASSRQGLETQYF
TRBV9	TRBJ1-2	TRBD1	-	TGTGCCAGCAGCGCCCAGGGGTCCGGGACAGCTCTTTTC	CASSAQGSGTALF
TRBV5-1	TRBJ2-5	TRBD1	-	TGCGCCAGCAGCTTGGCTCCAGGGGGCGAGACCCAGTACTTC	CASSLAPGGETQYF
TRBV7-2	TRBJ2-5	-	-	TGTGCCAGCAGACTATTAGATGGGGGGGGGCAATTTGGCGAGACCCAGTACTTC	CASRLLDGGGQFGETQYF
TRBV7-9	TRBJ2-3	-	-	TGTGCCAGCAGTTCAGGCCCCACAGATACGCAGTATTTT	CASSSGPTDTQYF
TRBV9	TRBJ1-2	TRBD1	-	TGTGCCAGCAGCGGACAGGGAAGGAACTATGGCTACACCTTC	CASSGQGRNYGYTF
TRBV10-3	TRBJ1-1	-	-	TGTGCCATCAGGGCGGTTTTGGGGGCGTCGACTGAAGCTTTCTTT	CAIRAVLGASTEAFF
TRBV29-1	TRBJ1-4	-	-	TGCAGCGTTCGTGCAGGGGAGGGAAAACTGTTTTTT	CSVRAGEGKLFF
TRBV7-6	TRBJ1-1	-	once	TGTGCCAGCAGCTTATCGGCAGGGTGGGCCACTGAAGCTTTCTTT	CASSLSAGWATEAFF
TRBV19	TRBJ2-5	TRBD2	-	TGTGCCAGTAGTACCCTAGCGGGAGGACAAGAGACCCAGTACTTC	CASSTLAGGQETQYF
TRBV7-8	TRBJ2-7	-	-	TGTGCCAGCAGCTCCGTGGCGGGTGGCTCCTACGAGCAGTACTTC	CASSSVAGGSYEQYF